This T cell receptor (beta chain) was profiled in a study of T cells in Graves' hyperthyroidism and ophthalmopathy. Background on the study: Before any treatment, at initial diagnosis, peripheral blood was collected.

This clonotype came up many times. RNA transcripts were the template for amplifying TCR beta CDR3 regions. HTBI primers were employed in a first-round RT-PCR of the TCR CDR3. TCRdb redid the calling of the multiplex PCR reads with MiXCR, one entry per CDR3 protein. The sample records approximately 300,000 distinct CDR3 sequences, over 15% being singletons. Germline V gives CDR1 SGHTA, CDR2 FQGNSA. The CDR3 has 17 residues. J was trimmed by 0 bases and V by 6 bases; bases with no gene match: 8. This sequence originates from a woman aged 60-75 years with Graves' ophthalmopathy. This chain joins TRBV7-2 and TRBJ1-3, with 10 bases fitting TRBD1. Sequencing was carried out using blood. The CDR3 DNA is TGTGCCAGCAGTCAGGGGGACAGGGGCCTCTCTGGAAACACCATATATTTT. Its translation is CASSQGDRGLSGNTIYF.